This TCR beta chain was documented in a study of T cells in Graves' hyperthyroidism and ophthalmopathy. RNA transcripts provided the source from which TCR beta CDR3 regions were amplified. The HTBI primer set served for first-round RT-PCR of the TCR CDR3. From the multiplex PCR reads, TCRdb called clonotypes with MiXCR, one entry per CDR3 protein. The table lists about 320,000 distinct CDR3 sequences, roughly 17% of them singletons. On this clonotype: A read error may be the cause here, since a much bigger clone is one base away.

The length of the CDR3 is 15 residues. Trimming removed 0 bases at V and 1 base at J, with 6 bases between. Germline CDR1 is KGHDR and CDR2 is SFDVKD. The V and J genes are TRBV24-1 and TRBJ2-1; D is undetermined. The sample consisted of blood. The source is a man younger than 40 with Graves' hyperthyroidism. The CDR3 nucleotides are TGTGCCACCAGTGATTTGATAGATTCCTACAATGAGCAGTTCTTC. Amino acid sequence: CATSDLIDSYNEQFF.